The 24 T cell receptor beta chains listed next were all sequenced from one sample in a study of cytomegalovirus exposure and HLA in healthy donors. The PCR used 60 Vbeta and 13 Jbeta primers. Data came from immunoSEQ multiplex PCR; TCRdb stores just in-frame clones and leaves some out. The sample lists some 90,000 clones; 81% were seen once. The sample was PBMCs. The receptors here all came from a woman aged 70-85 years in good health and CMV-seropositive.

This chain uses TRBV7-2 with TRBJ2-3; 8 bases fit TRBD1. This CDR3 comprises 16 residues. Germline values: CDR1 SGHTA, CDR2 FQGNSA. V shed 4 bases, J shed 1 base, and the junction held 7 bases outside the gene matches. The chain's CDR3 is CASSSQGARGTDTQYF. CDR3 bases: TGTGCCAGCAGCTCCCAGGGGGCTCGAGGCACAGATACGCAGTATTTT.

The chain uses TRBV11-3 and TRBJ2-1, with a possible D match to TRBD1 (6 bases). CDR1 is SGHNT, CDR2 YENEEA, per germline. V was cut by 2 bases and J by 0 bases, with 14 bases left in between. The CDR3 consists of 17 residues. The CDR3 loop is CASSLFWTVSSYNEQFF. Here the CDR3 DNA reads TGTGCCAGCAGCTTATTCTGGACAGTAAGCTCCTACAATGAGCAGTTCTTC.

The chain's CDR3 is CASSEWVTQGTYEQYF. DNA of the CDR3: TGTGCCAGCAGTGAATGGGTTACGCAGGGGACCTACGAGCAGTACTTC. V usage is TRBV25-1 and J usage is TRBJ2-5; a weak D match, TRBD1 (6 bases). The J call is doubtful: the DNA matches TRBJ2-7 better. The CDR3 extends over 16 amino acids. CDR1 is MGHDK and CDR2 is SYGVNS in the germline V gene.

V and J are TRBV12-5 and TRBJ1-1; D not resolved. The germline gives CDR1 LGHNT, CDR2 FRNRAP. V was cut by 6 bases and J by 6 bases, with 11 bases left in between. The CDR3 loop spans 12 amino acids. CDR3 in DNA: TGTGCTAGTGGCCCCGGGGATCCTGAAGCTTTCTTT. This translates into CASGPGDPEAFF.

The chain joins TRBV11-3 to TRBJ2-5; 9 nucleotides match TRBD1. Germline-derived CDR1 and CDR2 are SGHNT and YENEEA. This CDR3 region has 15 residues. Germline trimming cut 6 bases from V and 4 bases from J; bases unmatched to any gene: 9. CDR3: CASRGGQGLGETQYF. In DNA, the CDR3 is TGTGCCAGCAGGGGGGGACAGGGATTGGGAGAGACCCAGTACTTC.

The rearrangement uses TRBV27 and TRBJ2-7, with 10 bases aligning to TRBD1. CDR1 MNHEY and CDR2 SMNVEV come from the germline V gene (reference sequence). The CDR3 extends over 14 amino acids. V shed 6 bases and J 7 bases; nucleotides not matched to a gene: 9. This CDR3 reads CASSFPGQGREQYF. CDR3 coding DNA: TGTGCCAGCAGCTTCCCGGGACAGGGGCGAGAGCAGTACTTC.

Notes on this clone: The sample has other DNA sequences that encode this CDR3 too. The V call is TRBV10-1, the J call TRBJ1-3; D gene ambiguous. Germline V lookup: CDR1 WNHNN, CDR2 SYGVQD (reference sequence). The CDR3 contains 14 residues. The ends were cut back, 5 bases at V and 4 bases at J, with 12 bases in the middle. CDR3 nucleotide sequence: TGCGCCAGCAGTCCTCGTCTGGGCGGAAACACCATATATTTT. Protein sequence: CASSPRLGGNTIYF.

This chain joins TRBV30 and TRBJ1-1, with TRBD1 matching 9 bases. This CDR3 is 14 amino acids long. Germline CDR1 reads GTSNPN; CDR2 reads SVGIG (reference sequence). Losses at the gene ends were 3 bases for V and 5 bases for J; bases not matched to a gene: 7. In nucleotides, the CDR3 is TGTGCCTGGAGGGAACAGGGGGCAGGGACTGAAGCTTTCTTT. Translated, it gives CAWREQGAGTEAFF.

The CDR3 coding sequence is TGTGCCAGCAGCTCAGGACAGGGCTTCTCTGGAAACACCATATATTTT. Its translation: CASSSGQGFSGNTIYF. The chain employs TRBV5-4 and TRBJ1-3; 8 bases are shared with TRBD1. CDR1 and CDR2 (germline): SGHNT, YYREEE (reference sequence). The CDR3 contains 16 residues. The trim removed 3 bases at V and 0 bases at J, leaving 5 bases unmatched. Full variable domain (remainder filled in from reference TRBV5-4 and TRBJ1-3): ETGVTQSPTHLIKTRGQQVTLRCSSQSGHNTVSWYQQALGQGPQFIFQYYREEENGRGNFPPRFSGLQFPNYSSELNVNALELDDSALYLCASSSGQGFSGNTIYFGEGSWLTVV.

The V and J genes are TRBV2 and TRBJ2-7, with 7 bases fitting TRBD1. The V gene's germline CDR1 is SNHLY and CDR2 FYNNEI. Trimming cost V 5 bases and J 3 bases; bases outside gene matches: 4. This CDR3 contains 13 residues. CDR3: CASSQDRSYEQYF. The CDR3, as DNA: TGTGCCAGCAGTCAGGACAGGAGCTACGAGCAGTACTTC.

The V and J genes are TRBV2 and TRBJ1-5; 7 nucleotides align to TRBD1. V lost 5 bases and J lost 4; bases outside the gene matches: 8. The germline gives CDR1 SNHLY, CDR2 FYNNEI. The CDR3 contains 15 residues. CDR3 protein: CASSYTDRLNQPQHF. In DNA, the CDR3 is TGTGCCAGCAGTTATACGGACAGGCTGAATCAGCCCCAGCATTTT.

The rearrangement joins TRBV5-6 to TRBJ2-7, with D possibly matching TRBD2 (6 bases). The germline V gene has CDR1 SGHDT and CDR2 YYEEEE. This CDR3 is 14 amino acids long. The V gene lost 4 bases and the J gene lost 2 bases, with 13 bases spanning the gap. The CDR3: CASSPPRRAYEQYF. DNA of the CDR3: TGTGCCAGCAGCCCACCCCGGAGGGCCTACGAGCAGTACTTC. The whole variable domain, filled in from reference TRBV5-6 and TRBJ2-7, reads DAGVTQSPTHLIKTRGQQVTLRCSPKSGHDTVSWYQQALGQGPQFIFQYYEEEERQRGNFPDRFSGHQFPNYSSELNVNALLLGDSALYLCASSPPRRAYEQYFGPGTRLTVT.

V gene TRBV4-3 combines with J gene TRBJ2-2; possibly TRBD1 for D (5 bases). CDR3 length equals 14 residues. V shed 4 bases and J shed 4 bases, with 10 bases lying between them. Germline lookup yields CDR1 LGHNA and CDR2 YSLEER. CDR3 in DNA: TGCGCCAGCAGCCCAGGGAAGAGCACCGGGGAGCTGTTTTTT. Protein: CASSPGKSTGELFF.

The genes are TRBV10-3 and TRBJ1-2; D ambiguous. V was trimmed by 10 bases and J by 2 bases, leaving 14 bases between them. In germline, CDR1 is ENHRY, CDR2 SYGVKD. This CDR3 comprises 13 residues. CDR3 DNA: TGTGCCAGCAGCCACGAGGGAAACTATGGCTACACCTTC. Residues: CASSHEGNYGYTF.

The chain links TRBV27 to TRBJ1-1; D is unclear. The CDR3 runs 14 residues. Germline loops: CDR1 MNHEY, CDR2 SMNVEV (reference sequence). Trimming shortened V by 6 bases and J by 1 base, and 12 bases separated the two germline ends. In DNA form, the CDR3 reads TGTGCCAGCAGCCCTTTCCGGGGGAACACTGAAGCTTTCTTT. This encodes CASSPFRGNTEAFF.

The chain carries TRBV10-3 and TRBJ1-3, with 7 bases identical to TRBD1. The germline V gene encodes CDR1 ENHRY and CDR2 SYGVKD. There are 16 residues in the CDR3. V trimming: 6 bases; J trimming: 0 bases; junction bases outside the gene matches: 8. The CDR3 is CAIRDRLDNSGNTIYF. The CDR3 bases are TGTGCCATCAGGGACAGGCTTGACAACTCTGGAAACACCATATATTTT.

V usage is TRBV28 and J usage is TRBJ2-5; a possible D gene is TRBD2 (6 bases). Trimming cost V 4 bases and J 5 bases, with 11 bases left between them. Germline-derived CDR1 and CDR2 are MDHEN and SYDVKM. The CDR3 spans 13 residues. The CDR3: CASSSSLAETQYF. Here the CDR3 DNA reads TGTGCCAGCAGTTCTTCCCTAGCGGAGACCCAGTACTTC.

This chain connects TRBV6-1 to TRBJ1-5; 7 bases align to TRBD1. V shed 6 bases, J shed 6 bases, and the junction held 5 bases outside the gene matches. Germline assignment: CDR1 MNHNS and CDR2 SASEGT. The CDR3 covers 13 residues. The CDR3 nucleotides read TGTGCCAGCAGAGAGACAGGGACTCAGCCCCAGCATTTT. This translates into CASRETGTQPQHF.

This rearrangement joins TRBV5-6 to TRBJ1-6; 9 bases are shared with TRBD1. Germline V gene data show CDR1 as SGHDT and CDR2 as YYEEEE. CDR3 length: 15 residues. V was pared by 2 bases and J by 8 bases, with 5 bases of the junction left unmatched. The CDR3 here is CASSLLRDRDSPLHF. The CDR3 nucleotides are TGTGCCAGCAGCTTACTTCGGGACAGGGATTCACCCCTCCACTTT.

Comment on this clone: One end of the junction does not line up with germline, which may come from a read error. CDR3 protein: CSSCLGSGNTIYF. In DNA, the CDR3 is TGTTCCAGCTGCCTCGGGTCTGGAAACACCATATATTTT. The chain combines TRBV7-9 with TRBJ1-3, with D unclear. Germline CDR1 reads SEHNR; CDR2 reads FQNEAQ (reference sequence). The CDR3 sequence is 13 residues long.

The chain is built from TRBV27 and TRBJ2-7; D might be TRBD2 (5 bases). Germline lookup yields CDR1 MNHEY and CDR2 SMNVEV (reference sequence). CDR3 size: 14 residues. Between the trimmed V and J ends, which lost 5 bases and 0 bases, there was a span of 11 bases. The chain's CDR3 is CASSATSVSYEQYF. CDR3 in DNA: TGTGCCAGCAGTGCCACTAGTGTCTCCTACGAGCAGTACTTC.

The chain has TRBV28 and TRBJ1-3; D is possibly TRBD1 (6 bases). The CDR3 runs to 15 residues. Deletions cut 6 bases from V and 4 bases from J, with 16 bases between. The germline V gene has CDR1 MDHEN and CDR2 SYDVKM. The CDR3 nucleotides are TGTGCCAGCAGCCTCAACAGGGAAGGAGGAAACACCATATATTTT. It is translated as CASSLNREGGNTIYF. The variable domain in full, with the rest retrieved from reference TRBV28 and TRBJ1-3, is DVKVTQSSRYLVKRTGEKVFLECVQDMDHENMFWYRQDPGLGLRLIYFSYDVKMKEKGDIPEGYSVSREKKERFSLILESASTNQTSMYLCASSLNREGGNTIYFGEGSWLTVV.

The chain links TRBV23-1 to TRBJ2-7; 11 nucleotides match TRBD2. TRBV23-1 is an open reading frame whose function is uncertain. This CDR3 spans 21 amino acids. The V and J ends lost 2 bases and 4 bases, in that order; junction bases with no gene match: 22. The CDR3 here is CASSQELHTSGGYPSLYEQYF. CDR3 in DNA: TGCGCCAGCAGTCAAGAACTCCACACTAGCGGGGGCTACCCTTCGTTATACGAGCAGTACTTC.

The chain carries TRBV5-4 and TRBJ1-4, with a weak D call TRBD1 (5 bases). The length of the CDR3 is 16 residues. Trimming shortened V by 4 bases and J by 5 bases, and 18 bases separated the two germline ends. Germline loops: CDR1 SGHNT, CDR2 YYREEE (reference sequence). The CDR3 reads CASSVEPGLQNEKLFF. DNA of the CDR3: TGTGCCAGCAGCGTAGAGCCAGGGCTCCAAAATGAAAAACTGTTTTTT.